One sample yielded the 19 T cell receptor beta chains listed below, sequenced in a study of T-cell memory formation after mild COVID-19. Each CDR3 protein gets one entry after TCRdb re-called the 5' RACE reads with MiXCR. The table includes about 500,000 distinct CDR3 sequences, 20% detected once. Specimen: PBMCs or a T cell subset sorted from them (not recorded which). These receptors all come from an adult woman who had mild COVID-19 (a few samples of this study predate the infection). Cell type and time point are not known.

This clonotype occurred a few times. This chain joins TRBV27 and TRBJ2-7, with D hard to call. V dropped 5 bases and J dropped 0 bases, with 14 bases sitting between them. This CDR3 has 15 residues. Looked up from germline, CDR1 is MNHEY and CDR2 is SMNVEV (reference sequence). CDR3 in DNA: TGTGCCAGCAGTCATCTCCTTCCGAGCTCCTACGAGCAGTACTTC. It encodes CASSHLLPSSYEQYF.

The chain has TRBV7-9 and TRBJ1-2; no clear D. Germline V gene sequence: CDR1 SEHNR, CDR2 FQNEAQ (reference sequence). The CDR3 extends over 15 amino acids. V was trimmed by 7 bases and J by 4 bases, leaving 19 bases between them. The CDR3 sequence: CASKGMRLGGYGYTF. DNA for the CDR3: TGTGCCAGCAAGGGTATGAGGCTAGGCGGCTATGGCTACACCTTC.

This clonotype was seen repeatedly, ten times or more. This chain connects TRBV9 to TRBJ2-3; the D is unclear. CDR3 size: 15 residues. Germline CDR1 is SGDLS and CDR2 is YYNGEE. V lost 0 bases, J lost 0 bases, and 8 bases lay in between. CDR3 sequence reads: CASSVAPASTDTQYF. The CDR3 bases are TGTGCCAGCAGCGTAGCTCCAGCGAGCACAGATACGCAGTATTTT.

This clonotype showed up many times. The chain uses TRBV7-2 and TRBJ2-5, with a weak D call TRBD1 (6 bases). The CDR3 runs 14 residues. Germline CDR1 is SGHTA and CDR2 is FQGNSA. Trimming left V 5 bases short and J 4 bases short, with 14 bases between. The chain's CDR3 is CASSPWGQGETQYF. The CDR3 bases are TGTGCCAGCAGCCCATGGGGGCAGGGAGAGACCCAGTACTTC.

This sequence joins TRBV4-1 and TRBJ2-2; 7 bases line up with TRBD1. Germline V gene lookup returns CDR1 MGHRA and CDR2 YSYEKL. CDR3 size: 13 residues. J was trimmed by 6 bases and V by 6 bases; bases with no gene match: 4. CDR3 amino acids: CASSTQGAGELFF. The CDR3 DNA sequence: TGCGCCAGCAGTACCCAGGGGGCCGGGGAGCTGTTTTTT.

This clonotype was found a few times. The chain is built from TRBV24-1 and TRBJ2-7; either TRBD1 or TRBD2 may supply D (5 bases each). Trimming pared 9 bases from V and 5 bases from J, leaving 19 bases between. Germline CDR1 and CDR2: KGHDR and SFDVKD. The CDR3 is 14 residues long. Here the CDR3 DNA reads TGTGCCACCTCAGACAGCGGTCTCGTGCACGAGCAGTACTTC. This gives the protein CATSDSGLVHEQYF.

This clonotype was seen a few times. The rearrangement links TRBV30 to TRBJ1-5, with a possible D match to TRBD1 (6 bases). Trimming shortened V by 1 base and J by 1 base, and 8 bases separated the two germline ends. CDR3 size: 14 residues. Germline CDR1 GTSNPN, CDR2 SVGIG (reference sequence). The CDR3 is CAWSEGQSNQPQHF. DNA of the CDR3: TGTGCCTGGAGTGAAGGACAGAGCAATCAGCCCCAGCATTTT.

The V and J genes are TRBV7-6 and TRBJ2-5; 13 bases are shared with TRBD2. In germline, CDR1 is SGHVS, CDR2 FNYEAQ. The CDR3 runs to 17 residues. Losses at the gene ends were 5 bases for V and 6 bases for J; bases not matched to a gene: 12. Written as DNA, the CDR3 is TGTGCCAGCAGCCCCCCCCCACTAGCGGGAGGGCCCAAGACCCAGTACTTC. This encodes CASSPPPLAGGPKTQYF.

CDR3 sequence (DNA): TGTGCCAGCAGCCTTAGCGGGAGAGTAGGATACGAGCAGTACTTC. Translating gives CASSLSGRVGYEQYF. The chain uses TRBV28 and TRBJ2-7; 9 nucleotides align to TRBD2. With V trimmed by 6 bases and J by 4 bases, 10 bases remained unmatched. CDR1 and CDR2 from the germline V gene are MDHEN and SYDVKM. This CDR3 region has 15 residues.

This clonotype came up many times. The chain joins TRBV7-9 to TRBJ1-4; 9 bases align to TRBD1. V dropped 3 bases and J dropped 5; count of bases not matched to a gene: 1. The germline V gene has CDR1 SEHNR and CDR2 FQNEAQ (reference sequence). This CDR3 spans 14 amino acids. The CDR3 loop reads CASSLGQGNEKLFF. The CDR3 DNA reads TGTGCCAGCAGCTTGGGACAGGGAAATGAAAAACTGTTTTTT.

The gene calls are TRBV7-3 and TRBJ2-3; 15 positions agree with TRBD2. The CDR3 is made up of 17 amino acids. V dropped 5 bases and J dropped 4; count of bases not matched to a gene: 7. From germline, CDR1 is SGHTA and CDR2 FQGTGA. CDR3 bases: TGTGCCAGCAGCCGACCCGGACTAGCGGGGGGGGCAGATACGCAGTATTTT. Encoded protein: CASSRPGLAGGADTQYF.

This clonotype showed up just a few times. CDR3 nucleotides: TGTGCCAGCAGCCAAGATCCGGGAGATGGGTACGAGCAGTACTTC. It encodes CASSQDPGDGYEQYF. J is TRBJ2-7 and V is TRBV4-2, with a weak D call TRBD2 (6 bases). Germline V gene sequence: CDR1 LGHNA, CDR2 YNFKEQ. The CDR3 is 15 residues long. V was cut by 0 bases and J by 4 bases, with 13 bases left in between.

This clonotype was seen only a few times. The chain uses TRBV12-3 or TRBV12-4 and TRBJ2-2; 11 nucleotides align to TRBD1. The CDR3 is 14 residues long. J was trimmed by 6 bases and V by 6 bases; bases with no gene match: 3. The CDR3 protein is CASSRDRGAGELFF. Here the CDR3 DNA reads TGTGCCAGCAGCCGGGACAGGGGGGCCGGGGAGCTGTTTTTT.

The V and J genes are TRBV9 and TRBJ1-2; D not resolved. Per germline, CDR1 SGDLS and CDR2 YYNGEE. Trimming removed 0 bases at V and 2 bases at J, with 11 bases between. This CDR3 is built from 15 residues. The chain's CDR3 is CASSVEAGTNYGYTF. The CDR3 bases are TGTGCCAGCAGCGTAGAGGCAGGAACAAACTATGGCTACACCTTC.

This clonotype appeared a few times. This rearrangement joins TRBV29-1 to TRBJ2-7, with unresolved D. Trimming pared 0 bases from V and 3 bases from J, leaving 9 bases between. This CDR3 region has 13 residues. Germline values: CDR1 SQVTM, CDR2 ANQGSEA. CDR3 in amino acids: CSVEDSPNYEQYF. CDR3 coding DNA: TGCAGCGTTGAAGACAGCCCTAACTACGAGCAGTACTTC.

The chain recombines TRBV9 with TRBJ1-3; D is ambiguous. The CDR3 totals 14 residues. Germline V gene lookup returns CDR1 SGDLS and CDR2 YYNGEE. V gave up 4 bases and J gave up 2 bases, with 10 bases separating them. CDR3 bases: TGTGCCAGCAGCCCAACGGACGCTGGAAACACCATATATTTT. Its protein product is CASSPTDAGNTIYF.

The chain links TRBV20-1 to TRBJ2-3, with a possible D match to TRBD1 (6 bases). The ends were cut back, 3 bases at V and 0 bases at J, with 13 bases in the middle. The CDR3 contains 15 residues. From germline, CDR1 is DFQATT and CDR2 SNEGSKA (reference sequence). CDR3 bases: TGCAGTGCTAGTGCGAGACAGGTTAGCACAGATACGCAGTATTTT. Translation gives CSASARQVSTDTQYF.

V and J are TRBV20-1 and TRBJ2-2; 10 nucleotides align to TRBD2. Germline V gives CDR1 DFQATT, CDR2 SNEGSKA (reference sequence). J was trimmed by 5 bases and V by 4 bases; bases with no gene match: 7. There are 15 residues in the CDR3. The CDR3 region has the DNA TGCAGTGCTACAGGACTAGCGGAAGCTACCGGGGAGCTGTTTTTT. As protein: CSATGLAEATGELFF.

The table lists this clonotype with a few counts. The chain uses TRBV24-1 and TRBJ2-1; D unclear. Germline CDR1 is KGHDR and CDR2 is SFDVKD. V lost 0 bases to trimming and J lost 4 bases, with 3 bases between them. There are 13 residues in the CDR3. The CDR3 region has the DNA TGTGCCACCAGTGATTTGGAATACAATGAGCAGTTCTTC. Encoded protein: CATSDLEYNEQFF.